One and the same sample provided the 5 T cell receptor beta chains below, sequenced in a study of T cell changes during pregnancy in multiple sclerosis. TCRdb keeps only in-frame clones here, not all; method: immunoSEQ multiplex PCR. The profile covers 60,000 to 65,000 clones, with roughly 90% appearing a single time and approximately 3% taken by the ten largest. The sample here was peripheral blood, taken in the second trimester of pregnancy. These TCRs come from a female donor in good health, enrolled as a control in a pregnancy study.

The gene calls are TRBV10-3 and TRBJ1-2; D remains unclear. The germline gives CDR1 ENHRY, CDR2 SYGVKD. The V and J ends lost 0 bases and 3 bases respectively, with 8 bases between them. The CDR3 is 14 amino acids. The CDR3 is CAISESTGDYGYTF. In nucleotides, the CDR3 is TGTGCCATCAGTGAGTCCACCGGGGACTATGGCTACACCTTC.

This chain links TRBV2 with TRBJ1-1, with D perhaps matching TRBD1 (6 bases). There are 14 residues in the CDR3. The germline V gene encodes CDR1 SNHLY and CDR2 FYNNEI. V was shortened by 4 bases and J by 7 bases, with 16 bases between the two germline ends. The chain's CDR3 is CASSGRTGGGEAFF. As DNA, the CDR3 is TGTGCCAGCAGTGGTCGGACGGGAGGGGGTGAAGCTTTCTTT.

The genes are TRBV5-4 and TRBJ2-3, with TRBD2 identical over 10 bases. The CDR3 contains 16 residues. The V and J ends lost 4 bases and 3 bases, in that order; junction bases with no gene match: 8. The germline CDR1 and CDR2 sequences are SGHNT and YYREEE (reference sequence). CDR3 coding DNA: TGTGCCAGCAGCCGCCGTGGACTAGCGGCAACAGATACGCAGTATTTT. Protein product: CASSRRGLAATDTQYF.

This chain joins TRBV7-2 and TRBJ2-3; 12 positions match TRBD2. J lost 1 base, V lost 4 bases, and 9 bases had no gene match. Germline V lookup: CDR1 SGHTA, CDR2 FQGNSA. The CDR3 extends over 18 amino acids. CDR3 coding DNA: TGTGCCAGCAGCTCTAGCGGGAGGGCCACCCAGGGCACAGATACGCAGTATTTT. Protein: CASSSSGRATQGTDTQYF. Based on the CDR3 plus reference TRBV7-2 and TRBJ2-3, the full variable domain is GAGVSQSPSNKVTEKGKDVELRCDPISGHTALYWYRQSLGQGLEFLIYFQGNSAPDKSGLPSDRFSAERTGGSVSTLTIQRTQQEDSAVYLCASSSSGRATQGTDTQYFGPGTRLTVL.

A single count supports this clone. CDR3 sequence: CASSIENWLAKNIQYF. CDR3 DNA: TGTGCCAGCAGCATAGAAAATTGGCTAGCCAAAAACATTCAGTACTTC. This chain links TRBV7-2 with TRBJ2-4, with D uncertain. CDR1 is SGHTA and CDR2 is FQGNSA in the germline V gene. The CDR3 contains 16 residues. Between the trimmed V and J ends, which lost 5 bases and 0 bases, there was a span of 14 bases.